These 26 T cell receptor beta chains were all obtained from the same sample, sequenced in a study of shared clonotypes between healthy human individuals (dated by TCRdb to the early 2020s). The library was obtained by the immunoSEQ multiplex PCR assay. TCRdb retrieved this table from immuneACCESS and kept in-frame rearrangements only. Not all clones are present; in checked studies, unresolved V genes account for under half, and no reason is known for the remainder. Across this sample there are about a million clones, with around three quarters seen only once. Roughly 0.83% of the sample rests with the top ten. Sequencing input: memory CD4+ T cells from PBMCs. The cell subset or site label for this specimen denotes: CD45RA-negative fraction. These receptors originate from a man aged 18 to 30 in good health. Some clones in this sample may be carry-over from other donors' samples.

The gene calls are TRBV28 and TRBJ2-1; D might be TRBD1 or TRBD2, each matching 5 bases. The V end lost 6 bases, the J end lost 6 bases, and 12 bases lay between the germline ends. CDR1 and CDR2 (germline): MDHEN, SYDVKM. The CDR3 is 13 residues long. CDR3 sequence: CASRRGGFNEQFF. The CDR3, as DNA: TGTGCCAGCAGGCGTGGGGGTTTCAATGAGCAGTTCTTC.

The sample holds many counts of this clone. The chain links TRBV6-1 to TRBJ2-3; maybe TRBD2 (6 bases). Germline CDR1 reads MNHNS; CDR2 reads SASEGT. Trimming left V 6 bases short and J 2 bases short, with 12 bases between. The CDR3 has 14 residues. The CDR3 bases are TGTGCCAGCAGGGTAGCGGAGTTCACAGATACGCAGTATTTT. It is translated as CASRVAEFTDTQYF.

A few counts support this clone. This chain uses TRBV11-3 with TRBJ2-1; D unresolved. Germline CDR1 SGHNT, CDR2 YENEEA. The V gene lost 3 bases and the J gene lost 4 bases, with 4 bases spanning the gap. This CDR3 is built from 12 residues. The CDR3 sequence: CASSFQYNEQFF. DNA for the CDR3: TGTGCCAGCAGCTTCCAATACAATGAGCAGTTCTTC.

This chain uses TRBV2 with TRBJ2-1; 10 bases are shared with TRBD2. J was trimmed by 9 bases and V by 7 bases; bases with no gene match: 12. The germline gives CDR1 SNHLY, CDR2 FYNNEI. CDR3 size: 15 residues. In DNA, the CDR3 is TGTGCCAGCATACCGAAGCGGGAGGGCCTTGGTGAGCAGTTCTTC. It specifies CASIPKREGLGEQFF.

The J gene is TRBJ2-7, the V gene TRBV2, with TRBD1 matching over 7 bases. Germline CDR1 reads SNHLY; CDR2 reads FYNNEI. The length of the CDR3 is 14 residues. The trim removed 0 bases at V and 9 bases at J, leaving 8 bases unmatched. The CDR3 DNA follows: TGTGCCAGCAGTGAAGCGCTTGTAAGGGGGCCGCAGTACTTC. This codes for CASSEALVRGPQYF.

As DNA, the CDR3 is TGTGCCAGCAGCATAGAACCGGGACTAGCGCGGACCCAGTACTTC. Its protein product is CASSIEPGLARTQYF. The chain joins TRBV7-2 to TRBJ2-5; 10 nucleotides match TRBD2. Germline-derived CDR1 and CDR2 are SGHTA and FQGNSA. The trim removed 5 bases at V and 7 bases at J, leaving 10 bases unmatched. The CDR3 covers 15 residues. The full variable domain, rest sourced from reference TRBV7-2 and TRBJ2-5, is GAGVSQSPSNKVTEKGKDVELRCDPISGHTALYWYRQSLGQGLEFLIYFQGNSAPDKSGLPSDRFSAERTGGSVSTLTIQRTQQEDSAVYLCASSIEPGLARTQYFGPGTRLLVL.

This chain links TRBV11-2 with TRBJ2-2, with 10 bases matching TRBD2. J was trimmed by 5 bases and V by 0 bases; bases with no gene match: 0. This CDR3 has 15 residues. Germline V gene data show CDR1 as SGHAT and CDR2 as FQNNGV. This CDR3 reads CASSLDSGRTGELFF. The CDR3 DNA reads TGTGCCAGCAGCTTAGATAGCGGGAGGACCGGGGAGCTGTTTTTT.

A few counts support this clone. This sequence joins TRBV7-9 and TRBJ1-2; TRBD1 matches at 8 bases. This CDR3 is built from 15 residues. Germline trimming cut 5 bases from V and 6 bases from J; bases unmatched to any gene: 11. Germline assignment: CDR1 SEHNR and CDR2 FQNEAQ (reference sequence). CDR3 coding DNA: TGTGCCAGCAGCCAAGCAGGGGGCGCGCTGGATGGCTACACCTTC. Its translation is CASSQAGGALDGYTF.

The genes are TRBV28 and TRBJ1-2; D is uncertain. Trimming left V 11 bases short and J 2 bases short, with 21 bases between. CDR1 MDHEN and CDR2 SYDVKM come from the germline V gene. CDR3 length: 15 amino acids. The CDR3 reads CAVLAGPEANYGYTF. CDR3 sequence (DNA): TGTGCCGTTCTGGCCGGGCCCGAGGCGAACTATGGCTACACCTTC.

The chain links TRBV7-2 to TRBJ2-7; 12 positions match TRBD2. Germline V gives CDR1 SGHTA, CDR2 FQGNSA. V was clipped by 2 bases and J by 4 bases; unmatched bases: 0. CDR3 length equals 14 residues. The CDR3 region is CASSLLAGGYEQYF. CDR3 DNA sequence: TGTGCCAGCAGCTTACTAGCGGGAGGGTACGAGCAGTACTTC.

The chain joins TRBV30 to TRBJ1-5, with D uncertain. Trimming shortened V by 2 bases and J by 7 bases, and 12 bases separated the two germline ends. CDR3 size: 13 residues. The germline V gene encodes CDR1 GTSNPN and CDR2 SVGIG (reference sequence). CDR3 sequence (DNA): TGTGCCTGGAGTCCGGATGGGGAACAGCCCCAGCATTTT. It yields the protein CAWSPDGEQPQHF.

The rearrangement links TRBV5-6 to TRBJ2-7; D may be TRBD2 (6 bases). Germline V gives CDR1 SGHDT, CDR2 YYEEEE. V dropped 3 bases and J dropped 7 bases, with 17 bases sitting between them. The CDR3 length is 14 residues. This chain's CDR3 is CASSSPTGVVEQYF. DNA for the CDR3: TGTGCCAGCAGCTCCCCTACGGGAGTAGTAGAGCAGTACTTC.

In this sample, this clone turned up once. Other DNA sequences of this sample code for an identical CDR3. The CDR3 protein is CASSLGVAGAGEQYF. DNA of the CDR3: TGCGCCAGCAGCTTGGGGGTAGCGGGAGCAGGGGAGCAGTACTTC. The chain combines TRBV5-1 with TRBJ2-7; 9 positions match TRBD2. The CDR3 runs to 15 residues. Germline trimming cut 0 bases from V and 7 bases from J; bases unmatched to any gene: 8. Per the germline V gene, CDR1 is SGHRS and CDR2 is YFSETQ.

The chain couples TRBV9 to TRBJ2-5; D possibly uses TRBD1 or TRBD2 (5 bases each). The CDR3 is made up of 15 amino acids. The V gene's germline CDR1 is SGDLS and CDR2 YYNGEE. V dropped 0 bases and J dropped 1 base, with 10 bases sitting between them. Here the CDR3 DNA reads TGTGCCAGCAGCGTAGAGTCGGGGACCCAAGAGACCCAGTACTTC. Its translation: CASSVESGTQETQYF.

The chain's CDR3 is CAWTLHRDSYNSPLHF. CDR3 bases: TGTGCCTGGACTTTACACAGGGACTCCTATAATTCACCCCTCCACTTT. This chain uses TRBV30 with TRBJ1-6; possibly TRBD1 for D (6 bases). The germline gives CDR1 GTSNPN, CDR2 SVGIG (reference sequence). Trimming left V 4 bases short and J 0 bases short, with 13 bases between. The CDR3 covers 16 residues.

A note on this clone: Within the sample, other DNA sequences also encode this same CDR3. This rearrangement joins TRBV9 to TRBJ2-7; D remains ambiguous. The V end lost 0 bases, the J end lost 0 bases, and 7 bases lay between the germline ends. From germline, CDR1 is SGDLS and CDR2 YYNGEE. The CDR3 is 14 residues long. Here the CDR3 reads CASSVAASSYEQYF. In DNA, the CDR3 is TGTGCCAGCAGCGTAGCAGCAAGCTCCTACGAGCAGTACTTC.

This clone was found once. The chain is built from TRBV2 and TRBJ2-6; D is ambiguous. The CDR3 extends over 15 amino acids. Germline V gene data show CDR1 as SNHLY and CDR2 as FYNNEI. V was pared by 5 bases and J by 4 bases, with 12 bases between. CDR3 sequence (DNA): TGTGCCAGCAGTCCTGCAATCCCGGGGGCCAACGTCCTGACTTTC. This sequence encodes CASSPAIPGANVLTF.

Only a few counts were recorded for this clone. Other nucleotide sequences from this sample produce the same CDR3. This chain joins TRBV10-3 and TRBJ1-2; D is undetermined. Germline CDR1 is ENHRY and CDR2 is SYGVKD. Trimming took 0 bases from V and 5 from J, leaving 4 bases between them. This CDR3 has 12 residues. CDR3 in amino acids: CAISESPYGYTF. CDR3 nucleotides: TGTGCCATCAGTGAGTCCCCTTATGGCTACACCTTC.

The chain links TRBV4-1 to TRBJ1-5; TRBD1 matches at 10 bases. Germline CDR1 is MGHRA and CDR2 is YSYEKL. This CDR3 contains 15 residues. After removal of 1 base from V and 6 bases from J, the junction contained 3 bases not matched to a gene. CDR3 nucleotides: TGCGCCAGCAGCCAAGTTGGGACAGGGGTTCAGCCCCAGCATTTT. Its translation is CASSQVGTGVQPQHF.

J is TRBJ2-3 and V is TRBV5-1; 10 bases are shared with TRBD2. The CDR3 extends over 16 amino acids. The ends lost 4 bases at V and 2 bases at J; junction bases unmatched: 7. Germline values: CDR1 SGHRS, CDR2 YFSETQ. CDR3 sequence: CASSGGTSVPTDTQYF. The DNA for the CDR3 is TGCGCCAGCAGCGGGGGGACTAGCGTCCCCACAGATACGCAGTATTTT.

This clone was seen more than once but under ten times. Written as DNA, the CDR3 is TGTGCCAGCAGCCAGCCTAAGAAGAGCCAAGAGACCCAGTACTTC. Translated: CASSQPKKSQETQYF. The gene calls are TRBV11-1 and TRBJ2-5; D unclear. V dropped 5 bases and J dropped 1 base, with 14 bases sitting between them. Germline CDR1 and CDR2: SGHAT and FQDESV (reference sequence). This CDR3 region has 15 residues.

The chain combines TRBV18 with TRBJ1-2; a weak D match, TRBD1 (6 bases). Germline V gene sequence: CDR1 KGHSH, CDR2 LQKENI. V was clipped by 3 bases and J by 0 bases, with 8 bases between them. This CDR3 has 14 residues. The CDR3 nucleotides read TGTGCCAGCTCACCGGACAGTACTAACTATGGCTACACCTTC. Its translation: CASSPDSTNYGYTF. The whole variable domain, remainder taken from reference TRBV18 and TRBJ1-2, is NAGVMQNPRHLVRRRGQEARLRCSPMKGHSHVYWYRQLPEEGLKFMVYLQKENIIDESGMPKERFSAEFPKEGPSILRIQQVVRGDSAAYFCASSPDSTNYGYTFGSGTRLTVV.

The chain uses TRBV7-2 and TRBJ1-1; D might be TRBD1 (5 bases). V dropped 5 bases and J dropped 4 bases, with 14 bases sitting between them. Germline V gene sequence: CDR1 SGHTA, CDR2 FQGNSA. CDR3 length: 14 residues. The CDR3 region has the DNA TGTGCCAGCAGCCTCAGGGTAGAGGGCACTGAAGCTTTCTTT. Translated, it gives CASSLRVEGTEAFF.

Only one count was recorded for this clone. This chain uses TRBV7-3 with TRBJ2-1, with unresolved D. Trimming took off 1 base at V and 6 bases at J, with 10 bases between the two ends. This CDR3 spans 14 amino acids. Germline V lookup: CDR1 SGHTA, CDR2 FQGTGA. This chain's CDR3 is CASSLSSATNEQFF. The CDR3 DNA follows: TGTGCCAGCAGCTTAAGTTCTGCTACCAATGAGCAGTTCTTC.

V usage is TRBV7-3 and J usage is TRBJ2-5; no firm D call. In germline, CDR1 is SGHTA, CDR2 FQGTGA. The CDR3 length is 14 residues. Trimming cost V 2 bases and J 4 bases, with 11 bases left between them. Here the CDR3 reads CASSLFGSRETQYF. The CDR3 DNA is TGTGCCAGCAGCTTATTTGGGTCAAGAGAGACCCAGTACTTC.

The chain employs TRBV19 and TRBJ2-7; the D gene is possibly TRBD1 (6 bases). CDR1 and CDR2 (germline): LNHDA, SQIVND (reference sequence). This CDR3 is 12 amino acids long. The germline V and J ends were trimmed by 5 bases and 5 bases, with 10 bases remaining between them. The CDR3 DNA follows: TGTGCCAGTAGTGTACAGGGTAACGAGCAGTACTTC. Translating gives CASSVQGNEQYF.